The T cell receptor beta chain under discussion was sequenced for a study of immune cell composition in non-small cell lung cancer. Study findings and constraints: No significant correlation existed between pack-years smoked and tumour clonality. Shared sequences between tumour-reactive and dominant in vivo clones were not proven. Around 80% of squamous and 25% to 35% of adenocarcinoma cases had tumour-associated clones >0.5%.

Normal lung was sampled as far from the tumour as possible, at least 3 cm. Genomic DNA came from frozen unsorted single-cell suspensions. Points on this clone: The target antigen is unknown.

V dropped 0 bases and J dropped 3; count of bases not matched to a gene: 12. Germline V gene data show CDR1 as MNHEY and CDR2 as SMNVEV (reference sequence). The CDR3 sequence is 18 residues long. Sequenced by immunoSEQ multiplex PCR; TCRdb stores in-frame clones only, minus some. The sample has some 2,400 clones, 81% seen once. This receptor was taken from a human donor with non-small cell lung cancer. The source material was non-adjacent lung tissue. The V call is TRBV27, the J call TRBJ2-7, with 9 bases matching TRBD2. The chain's CDR3 is CASSLSGGRGGGGYEQYF. The CDR3 nucleotides read TGTGCCAGCAGTTTATCAGGCGGGAGGGGGGGTGGCGGCTACGAGCAGTACTTC.